Listed below are T cell receptor beta chains from one sample, sequenced in a study of shared clonotypes between healthy human individuals. Method: immunoSEQ multiplex PCR; TCRdb's copy keeps in-frame clones and lacks some. The top ten clones hold roughly 1.2% of a sample with 1,500,000 or so clones, around 95% of them seen once. Sequencing was performed on naive CD4+ T cells sorted from blood. These receptors were collected from a man younger than 40 in good health. Both conserved end residues are part of each CDR3. The D gene is left open where the match is weak. Some rows have no size entry. The others give once, few or many, or a class for an expanded clone.

V,D,length,J,size,CDR3,DNA
TRBV15,.,16,TRBJ2-4,.,CATSRLQTVAKNIQYF,TGTGCCACCAGCAGATTACAAACGGTAGCCAAAAACATTCAGTACTTC
TRBV28,.,11,TRBJ2-7,.,CASRGIHEQYF,TGTGCCAGCAGAGGTATACACGAGCAGTACTTC
TRBV2,TRBD1,14,TRBJ1-1,once,CASSDQGADTEAFF,TGTGCCAGCAGTGACCAGGGGGCCGACACTGAAGCTTTCTTT
TRBV28,.,14,TRBJ1-4,.,CASSLQVRVEKLFF,TGTGCCAGCAGTTTACAGGTCAGGGTGGAAAAACTGTTTTTT
TRBV9,.,14,TRBJ2-2,.,CASSPKQGTGELFF,TGTGCCAGCAGTCCCAAACAGGGCACCGGGGAGCTGTTTTTT
TRBV19,TRBD1,14,TRBJ2-7,.,CASRETGGTYEQYF,TGTGCCAGTAGAGAGACAGGGGGGACCTACGAGCAGTACTTC
TRBV5-1,.,12,TRBJ2-1,.,CASSSEGMGQFF,TGCGCCAGCAGCTCTGAGGGAATGGGGCAGTTCTTC
TRBV19,.,14,TRBJ2-3,.,CASSETRSTDTQYF,TGTGCCAGTAGTGAGACGCGGAGCACAGATACGCAGTATTTT
TRBV19,.,16,TRBJ2-2,.,CASSIRANLNTGELFF,TGTGCCAGTAGTATCAGGGCAAACCTCAACACCGGGGAGCTGTTTTTT
TRBV18,.,14,TRBJ1-1,.,CASSPTRDPTGAFF,TGTGCCAGCTCACCTACCCGGGACCCCACTGGAGCTTTCTTT
TRBV7-2,.,16,TRBJ2-2,.,CASSFAPDTRAGELFF,TGTGCCAGCAGCTTTGCGCCGGATACAAGGGCCGGGGAGCTGTTTTTT
TRBV7-2,TRBD1,15,TRBJ1-1,.,CASSLAPTGSTEAFF,TGTGCCAGCAGCTTAGCCCCGACAGGGTCTACTGAAGCTTTCTTT
TRBV10-3,.,15,TRBJ1-4,.,CAISTTANFNEKLFF,TGTGCCATCAGCACTACAGCTAACTTTAATGAAAAACTGTTTTTT
TRBV18,.,17,TRBJ2-5,.,CASSPPLWDRHQETQYF,TGTGCCAGCTCACCACCACTTTGGGATAGGCACCAAGAGACCCAGTACTTC
TRBV6-6,.,13,TRBJ2-3,.,CASSTGGTDTQYF,TGTGCCAGCAGTACGGGAGGCACAGATACGCAGTATTTT
TRBV5-1,.,15,TRBJ2-7,.,CASSPGLAGSYEQYF,TGCGCCAGCAGCCCAGGACTTGCCGGCTCCTACGAGCAGTACTTC
TRBV27,.,13,TRBJ2-7,.,CASSLVSAYEQYF,TGTGCCAGCAGTTTAGTTTCTGCCTACGAGCAGTACTTC
TRBV19,.,16,TRBJ1-1,.,CASNDSPSTRNTEAFF,TGTGCCAGTAACGACAGCCCGAGTACCCGGAACACTGAAGCTTTCTTT
TRBV5-4,.,13,TRBJ2-5,.,CASSSEIQETQYF,TGTGCCAGCAGCTCAGAGATCCAAGAGACCCAGTACTTC
TRBV5-5,.,15,TRBJ2-2,.,CASSSKMLDGGELFF,TGTGCCAGCAGCTCCAAAATGCTGGACGGCGGGGAGCTGTTTTTT
TRBV9,TRBD2,17,TRBJ2-1,.,CASSVATGGSYYNEQFF,TGTGCCAGCAGCGTAGCTACGGGCGGGAGTTACTACAATGAGCAGTTCTTC
TRBV6-6,.,11,TRBJ1-2,.,CASRTNYGYTF,TGTGCCAGCAGAACGAACTATGGCTACACCTTC
TRBV14,.,17,TRBJ2-1,.,CASSYGGIGVPYNEQFF,TGTGCCAGCAGCTACGGCGGGATCGGGGTACCCTACAATGAGCAGTTCTTC
TRBV9,.,13,TRBJ2-7,.,CASSSGGGNEQYF,TGTGCCAGCAGCTCTGGAGGCGGGAACGAGCAGTACTTC
TRBV7-9,TRBD1,17,TRBJ1-5,once,CASSKGQGARDNQPQHF,TGTGCCAGCAGCAAGGGACAGGGGGCGCGAGACAATCAGCCCCAGCATTTT
TRBV7-2,.,16,TRBJ2-5,.,CASSFSFVGVGETQYF,TGTGCCAGCAGCTTCAGTTTCGTTGGGGTTGGTGAGACCCAGTACTTC
TRBV7-9,TRBD1,15,TRBJ2-7,.,CASSDRDRGFHEQYF,TGTGCCAGCAGCGACCGGGACAGGGGGTTCCACGAGCAGTACTTC
TRBV6-5,TRBD2,13,TRBJ2-7,.,CASTVAGGYEQYF,TGTGCCAGCACGGTAGCGGGAGGGTACGAGCAGTACTTC
TRBV5-1,.,15,TRBJ2-3,.,CASSSARSWPDTQYF,TGCGCCAGCAGCTCGGCTCGGAGTTGGCCAGATACGCAGTATTTT
TRBV2,TRBD1,15,TRBJ1-3,.,CARRETGRSGNTIYF,TGTGCCAGAAGGGAGACAGGGCGCTCTGGAAACACCATATATTTT
TRBV4-3,TRBD2,13,TRBJ2-7,.,CASSHGGGYEQYF,TGCGCCAGCAGCCACGGCGGGGGGTACGAGCAGTACTTC
TRBV7-8,.,13,TRBJ1-5,.,CASSRGPNQPQHF,TGTGCCAGCAGCAGGGGTCCAAATCAGCCCCAGCATTTT
TRBV5-6,TRBD1,14,TRBJ2-5,.,CASSATGGQETQYF,TGTGCCAGCAGCGCTACAGGGGGCCAGGAGACCCAGTACTTC
TRBV21-1,.,18,TRBJ2-3,.,CASSRVPGLAECTDTQYF,TGTGCCAGCAGCCGAGTCCCGGGACTAGCGGAGTGCACAGATACGCAGTATTTT
TRBV19,.,18,TRBJ2-6,.,CASSPWTVQVSGANVLTF,TGTGCCAGTAGTCCGTGGACAGTACAAGTCTCTGGGGCCAACGTCCTGACTTTC
TRBV7-2,.,16,TRBJ2-5,.,CASSLDLWAFQETQYF,TGTGCCAGCAGCTTAGATTTGTGGGCCTTTCAAGAGACCCAGTACTTC
TRBV9,TRBD2,20,TRBJ2-3,.,CASSVKDPRTSGSQTDTQYF,TGTGCCAGCAGCGTAAAGGACCCCCGGACTAGCGGGAGTCAAACAGATACGCAGTATTTT
TRBV10-1,.,16,TRBJ2-3,.,CASSEPGLGGTDTQYF,TGCGCCAGCAGTGAGCCCGGGCTGGGAGGCACAGATACGCAGTATTTT
TRBV28,.,15,TRBJ2-7,.,CASSSPWQGGYEQYF,TGTGCCAGCAGTTCCCCGTGGCAGGGTGGATACGAGCAGTACTTC
TRBV19,TRBD2,14,TRBJ2-7,.,CASSTFSGTGEQYF,TGTGCCAGTAGTACTTTTAGCGGGACGGGGGAGCAGTACTTC
TRBV7-2,.,12,TRBJ1-2,.,CASSPPGYGYTF,TGTGCCAGCAGCCCCCCCGGTTATGGCTACACCTTC